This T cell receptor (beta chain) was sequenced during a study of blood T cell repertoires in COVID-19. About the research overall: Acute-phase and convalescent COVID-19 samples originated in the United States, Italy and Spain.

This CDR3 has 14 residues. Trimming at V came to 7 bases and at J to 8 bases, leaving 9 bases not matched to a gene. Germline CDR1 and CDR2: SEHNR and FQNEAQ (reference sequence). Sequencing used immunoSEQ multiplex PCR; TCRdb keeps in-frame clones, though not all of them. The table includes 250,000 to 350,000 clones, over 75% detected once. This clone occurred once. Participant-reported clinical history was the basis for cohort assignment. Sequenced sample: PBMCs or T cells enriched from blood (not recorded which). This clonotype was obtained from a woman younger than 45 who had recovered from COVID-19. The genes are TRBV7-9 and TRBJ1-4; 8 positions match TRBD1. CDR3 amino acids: CASTVSDRAEKLFF. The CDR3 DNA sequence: TGTGCCAGCACCGTATCGGACAGGGCAGAAAAACTGTTTTTT.